Listed here is a single T cell receptor (beta chain). Authors' methods: Researchers report that nucleated cell counts were estimated from reference gene primer amplification. Clones were read by immunoSEQ multiplex PCR, and TCRdb kept only the in-frame ones, dropping some. Clone size and the V and J calls come from that table; the DNA yielded D and trimming. Of tens of thousands of clones in the sample, more than 70% were seen once. The data were taken from a study of blood T cell repertoires in COVID-19. Study information: Spain, Italy and the United States supplied samples that represented acute and convalescent COVID-19. In each case, the material was cDNA or gDNA derived from T cells, B-cell-depleted T cells, or PBMCs.

The germline CDR1 and CDR2 sequences are SGHTA and FQGTGA. The CDR3 runs to 14 residues. V was trimmed by 5 bases and J by 7 bases, leaving 15 bases between them. J is TRBJ2-1 and V is TRBV7-3; unclear D gene. The receptor's source is a man in his 70s with acute or convalescent COVID-19. Sequenced sample: peripheral blood. The CDR3 sequence is CASSVQATVNEQFF. The CDR3 DNA reads TGTGCCAGCAGCGTTCAAGCGACGGTTAATGAGCAGTTCTTC.